The 24 T cell receptor beta chains below all came from one sample that was sequenced in a study of shared clonotypes between healthy human individuals. TCRdb's table, derived via immunoSEQ multiplex PCR, lists solely in-frame clones and lacks some. The repertoire holds approximately 1.9 million clones, approximately 92% seen once, with roughly 1.7% in the top ten. CD45RO-negative cells were positively selected for CCR7, leaving out terminally differentiated effector memory CD45RA+ cells. The source material was naive CD8+ T cells from PBMCs. These receptors all stem from a man aged 18 to 35 in good health. Some clones in this sample may be carry-over from other donors' samples.

The rearrangement links TRBV29-1 to TRBJ2-2; D unclear. In germline, CDR1 is SQVTM, CDR2 ANQGSEA. V lost 5 bases to trimming and J lost 8 bases, with 12 bases between them. The CDR3 is made up of 12 amino acids. This CDR3 reads CSVFVGSGELFF. CDR3 DNA sequence: TGCAGCGTTTTCGTGGGGTCTGGGGAGCTGTTTTTT.

This chain uses TRBV4-1 with TRBJ1-5; 9 positions match TRBD1. Germline V gene sequence: CDR1 MGHRA, CDR2 YSYEKL. The trim removed 4 bases at V and 1 base at J, leaving 2 bases unmatched. The CDR3 totals 15 residues. The CDR3 DNA sequence: TGCGCCAGCAGCCCGACAGGGGGAAGCAATCAGCCCCAGCATTTT. This translates into CASSPTGGSNQPQHF.

The genes are TRBV6-1 and TRBJ2-5; TRBD1 is a possible D gene (8 bases). V dropped 2 bases and J dropped 4 bases, with 17 bases sitting between them. CDR1 and CDR2 from the germline V gene are MNHNS and SASEGT. The CDR3 is 16 amino acids. The CDR3: CASSELTGGELETQYF. The CDR3 DNA reads TGTGCCAGCAGTGAACTCACAGGGGGGGAGCTAGAGACCCAGTACTTC.

This chain joins TRBV4-2 and TRBJ1-1; possibly TRBD1 for D (6 bases). The CDR3 loop spans 15 amino acids. Germline assignment: CDR1 LGHNA and CDR2 YNFKEQ. Trimming took off 1 base at V and 1 base at J, with 10 bases between the two ends. CDR3 residues: CASSQVLQGNTEAFF. In DNA form, the CDR3 reads TGTGCCAGCAGCCAAGTCTTACAGGGGAACACTGAAGCTTTCTTT.

V gene TRBV6-1 combines with J gene TRBJ2-7, with 9 nucleotides matching TRBD1. The CDR3 spans 15 residues. V trimming: 6 bases; J trimming: 2 bases; junction bases outside the gene matches: 8. CDR1 is MNHNS, CDR2 SASEGT, per germline. CDR3 loop: CASRGQGSPPYEQYF. The CDR3 DNA is TGTGCCAGCAGGGGACAGGGTAGTCCACCCTACGAGCAGTACTTC.

The J gene is TRBJ2-7, the V gene TRBV6-6; D call uncertain. The CDR3 spans 13 residues. V was pared by 2 bases and J by 5 bases, with 10 bases between. Germline loops: CDR1 MNHNY, CDR2 SVGAGI (reference sequence). The CDR3 nucleotides read TGTGCCAGCAGTTACGACGGCCGCCACGAGCAGTACTTC. Amino acid sequence: CASSYDGRHEQYF.

The chain recombines TRBV19 with TRBJ2-1; D unclear. V was shortened by 5 bases and J by 0 bases, with 8 bases between the two germline ends. CDR1 is LNHDA and CDR2 is SQIVND in the germline V gene (reference sequence). The CDR3 consists of 14 residues. The CDR3 sequence: CASSPIASYNEQFF. For the CDR3, the DNA is TGTGCCAGTAGTCCCATTGCCTCCTACAATGAGCAGTTCTTC.

The rearrangement uses TRBV27 and TRBJ2-7, with TRBD2 identical over 7 bases. CDR1 MNHEY and CDR2 SMNVEV come from the germline V gene (reference sequence). The J segment lost 4 bases and the V segment lost 2 bases, leaving 8 bases of the junction unmatched. The CDR3 extends over 15 amino acids. CDR3 residues: CASSLKVAGGYEQYF. In DNA form, the CDR3 reads TGTGCCAGCAGTTTAAAGGTAGCGGGTGGGTACGAGCAGTACTTC.

The chain combines TRBV6-5 with TRBJ2-5, with D unresolved. V gave up 0 bases and J gave up 5 bases, with 7 bases separating them. Germline V gene lookup returns CDR1 MNHEY and CDR2 SVGAGI. CDR3 length: 13 amino acids. This chain's CDR3 is CASSYSSRETQYF. The CDR3 DNA reads as TGTGCCAGCAGTTACTCTAGTAGGGAGACCCAGTACTTC.

This rearrangement joins TRBV4-2 to TRBJ1-1; 9 bases are shared with TRBD1. There are 13 residues in the CDR3. Germline values: CDR1 LGHNA, CDR2 YNFKEQ. V lost 5 bases, J lost 5 bases, and 3 bases stayed unmatched. The CDR3 sequence: CASSDRGYTEAFF. CDR3 sequence (DNA): TGTGCCAGCAGCGACAGGGGGTATACTGAAGCTTTCTTT.

This clone was seen just once. This chain links TRBV15 with TRBJ2-5, with 14 bases that match TRBD2. The CDR3 runs to 18 residues. Trimming removed 2 bases from V and 5 bases from J; junction bases left unmatched: 10. Germline V gives CDR1 LNHNV, CDR2 YYDKDF (reference sequence). Here the CDR3 DNA reads TGTGCCACCAGCAGACTTGGGACTAGCGGGAGTATGGGGGAGACCCAGTACTTC. This gives the protein CATSRLGTSGSMGETQYF.

This sequence joins TRBV27 and TRBJ2-7; possibly TRBD1 for D (5 bases). The germline CDR1 and CDR2 sequences are MNHEY and SMNVEV (reference sequence). This CDR3 contains 15 residues. Trimming took 5 bases from V and 5 from J, leaving 19 bases between them. CDR3 in amino acids: CASSTYLTRVHEQYF. CDR3 sequence (DNA): TGTGCCAGCAGTACCTACCTCACCAGGGTCCACGAGCAGTACTTC.

The CDR3 is CASPGQPPLIGYF. Written as DNA, the CDR3 is TGTGCCAGCCCGGGACAGCCCCCCTTAATTGGGTACTTC. The rearrangement uses TRBV25-1 and TRBJ2-7, with 7 nucleotides matching TRBD1. The CDR3 has 13 amino acids. The ends lost 8 bases at V and 12 bases at J; junction bases unmatched: 16. The germline V gene encodes CDR1 MGHDK and CDR2 SYGVNS.

The chain recombines TRBV13 with TRBJ2-7; no clear D gene. Germline V CDR1 and CDR2: PRHDT, FYEKMQ (reference sequence). The ends were cut back, 4 bases at V and 1 base at J, with 8 bases in the middle. The CDR3 has 13 amino acids. This CDR3 reads CASSSGRSYEQYF. The CDR3, as DNA: TGTGCCAGCAGCTCCGGACGGTCCTACGAGCAGTACTTC.

The V call is TRBV5-1, the J call TRBJ2-1; 9 bases match TRBD2. With V trimmed by 1 base and J by 12 bases, 17 bases remained unmatched. Germline-derived CDR1 and CDR2 are SGHRS and YFSETQ. This CDR3 region has 17 residues. The DNA for the CDR3 is TGCGCCAGCAGCTTGTATCTGTTGGCGGGGGGGCTTTCCGGGCAGTTCTTC. This codes for CASSLYLLAGGLSGQFF.

The chain couples TRBV7-9 to TRBJ2-7; 10 bases match TRBD2. The CDR3 totals 14 residues. CDR1 is SEHNR and CDR2 is FQNEAQ in the germline V gene (reference sequence). V was clipped by 4 bases and J by 2 bases; unmatched bases: 2. The CDR3 here is CASSSSGGAYEQYF. Here the CDR3 DNA reads TGTGCCAGCAGCTCTAGCGGGGGTGCCTACGAGCAGTACTTC.

V gene TRBV27 combines with J gene TRBJ2-7, with 8 bases identical to TRBD2. CDR3 length: 17 amino acids. J lost 0 bases, V lost 1 base, and 8 bases had no gene match. The germline V gene has CDR1 MNHEY and CDR2 SMNVEV (reference sequence). The DNA for the CDR3 is TGTGCCAGCAGTTTATATCCCCCGAGCGGGAGCTCCTACGAGCAGTACTTC. It specifies CASSLYPPSGSSYEQYF.

The gene calls are TRBV7-9 and TRBJ2-5, with D possibly matching TRBD2 (5 bases). The germline CDR1 and CDR2 sequences are SEHNR and FQNEAQ (reference sequence). With 5 bases removed from V and 5 bases from J, the gap between germline ends came to 18 bases. This CDR3 is 15 amino acids long. CDR3 sequence reads: CASSPPEGRRETQYF. In DNA, the CDR3 is TGTGCCAGCAGCCCTCCCGAGGGCCGGCGGGAGACCCAGTACTTC.

This sequence joins TRBV27 and TRBJ1-1; D unresolved. The V gene's germline CDR1 is MNHEY and CDR2 SMNVEV (reference sequence). Deletions cut 5 bases from V and 5 bases from J, with 15 bases between. The CDR3 spans 14 residues. The CDR3 sequence is CASSATNLETEAFF. As DNA, the CDR3 is TGTGCCAGCAGTGCGACAAATCTGGAGACTGAAGCTTTCTTT.

For this clone: This specimen includes other DNA sequences encoding the same CDR3. The chain recombines TRBV6-5 with TRBJ2-7; D gene unclear. CDR1 is MNHEY and CDR2 is SVGAGI in the germline V gene. The CDR3 contains 13 residues. V gave up 0 bases and J gave up 1 base, with 4 bases separating them. CDR3 residues: CASSYSKSYEQYF. The CDR3 DNA sequence: TGTGCCAGCAGTTACTCGAAGTCCTACGAGCAGTACTTC.

This chain links TRBV27 with TRBJ2-2; no definite D call. The V gene's germline CDR1 is MNHEY and CDR2 SMNVEV (reference sequence). The V and J ends lost 6 bases and 7 bases respectively, with 9 bases between them. The CDR3 totals 12 residues. This CDR3 reads CASSPRNGELFF. The DNA of the CDR3 is TGTGCCAGCAGCCCACGAAACGGGGAGCTGTTTTTT.

This chain links TRBV5-5 with TRBJ2-7; D gene ambiguous. V lost 5 bases and J lost 2, with 11 bases in between. This CDR3 region has 13 residues. Germline V CDR1 and CDR2: SGHKS, YYEKEE (reference sequence). The CDR3 region is CASSFNFAYEQYF. The DNA for the CDR3 is TGTGCCAGCAGTTTCAATTTCGCCTACGAGCAGTACTTC. The complete variable domain, with remaining parts taken from reference TRBV5-5 and TRBJ2-7, reads DAGVTQSPTHLIKTRGQQVTLRCSPISGHKSVSWYQQVLGQGPQFIFQYYEKEERGRGNFPDRFSARQFPNYSSELNVNALLLGDSALYLCASSFNFAYEQYFGPGTRLTVT.

This chain connects TRBV19 to TRBJ1-2; a possible D gene is TRBD1 (6 bases). This CDR3 has 15 residues. V lost 9 bases to trimming and J lost 0 bases, with 17 bases between them. Germline V gene data show CDR1 as LNHDA and CDR2 as SQIVND (reference sequence). The CDR3 nucleotides read TGTGCCAGCCACCCCAGGGGCATGTCTAACTATGGCTACACCTTC. Translated, it gives CASHPRGMSNYGYTF.

In regard to this clone: This specimen includes other DNA sequences encoding the same CDR3. The chain carries TRBV18 and TRBJ2-7; D gene ambiguous. Trimming cost V 0 bases and J 3 bases, with 6 bases left between them. The CDR3 is 13 amino acids. Germline CDR1 is KGHSH and CDR2 is LQKENI. The CDR3 sequence is CASSPPADYEQYF. The CDR3 DNA follows: TGTGCCAGCTCACCACCGGCTGACTACGAGCAGTACTTC.